This T cell receptor (beta chain) emerged from a study of CD8 T cells in ankylosing spondylitis. General study findings and limits: It appeared that ankylosing spondylitis blood was characterized by a TCR beta motif of fewer than 10 highly homologous variants.

TCRdb re-called the 5' RACE reads through MiXCR, storing one row per CDR3 protein. This sample has around 440,000 distinct CDR3 sequences, with roughly 15% found just once. With regard to this clonotype: As yet, its antigen is unknown.

This TCR came from a male donor with ankylosing spondylitis. Sample: blood, either unsorted or a sorted T cell fraction (not recorded which).

The CDR3 spells CASSPRDRPLADTQYF. The CDR3 DNA sequence: TGTGCCAGCTCACCCCGGGACAGGCCTCTGGCAGATACGCAGTATTTT. This rearrangement joins TRBV18 to TRBJ2-3; TRBD1 matches 8 bases. The CDR3 has 16 amino acids. CDR1 and CDR2 from the germline V gene are KGHSH and LQKENI. The J segment lost 4 bases and the V segment lost 3 bases, leaving 9 bases of the junction unmatched.